This T cell receptor (beta chain) was sequenced for a study of regulatory T cells in long-lasting Graves disease. About the study: Over-5-year antithyroid drug use with positive TSH receptor antibodies defined persistent Graves' disease in the study.

Findings and limits, study-wide: Among samples with persistent disease, TRBV28, TRBJ1-2 and TRBJ2-5 were favored. Tissue studied was limited to peripheral blood, excluding thyroid tissue.

CDR3-region Arm-PCR and iRepertoire HTBI primers produced the TCR beta libraries. TCRdb fed the multiplex PCR reads into MiXCR, producing one record per CDR3 protein. The table lists 300,000 to 500,000 distinct CDR3 sequences, less than 25% of them singletons. Time point specified: persistent/refractory GD, antithyroid drugs over 5 years with positive TRAb. Making the TCR library involved RNA that had been extracted from PBMCs. The guidelines of the American Thyroid Association were the basis for diagnosing Graves' disease. Germline CDR1 is SQVTM and CDR2 is ANQGSEA. V gave up 4 bases and J gave up 5 bases, with 20 bases separating them. The CDR3 sequence is 15 residues long. This clonotype was counted many times. Its cognate antigen is unknown.

This TCR came from a female donor with Graves disease. The sequencing here drew on peripheral blood mononuclear cells (PBMCs), taken when the disease was refractory, from a patient treated with antithyroid drugs. The V gene is TRBV29-1, the J gene TRBJ1-1; a weak D match, TRBD1 (5 bases). CDR3 residues: CSVGGGRGRDTEAFF. The CDR3 DNA reads as TGCAGCGTTGGGGGGGGTAGGGGACGGGATACTGAAGCTTTCTTT.